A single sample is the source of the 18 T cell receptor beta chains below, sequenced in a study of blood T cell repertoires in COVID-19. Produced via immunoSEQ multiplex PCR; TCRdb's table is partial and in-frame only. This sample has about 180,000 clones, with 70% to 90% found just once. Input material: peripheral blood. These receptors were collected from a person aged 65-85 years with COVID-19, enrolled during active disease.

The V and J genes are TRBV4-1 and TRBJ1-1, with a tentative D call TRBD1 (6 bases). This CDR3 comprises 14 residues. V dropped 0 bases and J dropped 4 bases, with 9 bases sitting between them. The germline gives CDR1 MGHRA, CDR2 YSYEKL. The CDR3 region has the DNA TGCGCCAGCAGCCAAGAAGGCAGGGGCACTGAAGCTTTCTTT. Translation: CASSQEGRGTEAFF.

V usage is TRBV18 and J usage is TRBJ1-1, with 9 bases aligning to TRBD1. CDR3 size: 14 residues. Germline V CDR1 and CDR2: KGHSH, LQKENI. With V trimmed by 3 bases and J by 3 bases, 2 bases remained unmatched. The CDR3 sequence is CASSPTGGDTEAFF. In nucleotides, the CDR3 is TGTGCCAGCTCACCCACAGGGGGCGACACTGAAGCTTTCTTT.

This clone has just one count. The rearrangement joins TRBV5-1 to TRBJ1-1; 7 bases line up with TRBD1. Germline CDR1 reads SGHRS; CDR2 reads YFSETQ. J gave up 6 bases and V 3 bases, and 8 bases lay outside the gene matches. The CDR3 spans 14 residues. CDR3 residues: CASSSAGTDPEAFF. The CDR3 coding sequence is TGCGCCAGCAGCTCGGCCGGGACAGATCCTGAAGCTTTCTTT.

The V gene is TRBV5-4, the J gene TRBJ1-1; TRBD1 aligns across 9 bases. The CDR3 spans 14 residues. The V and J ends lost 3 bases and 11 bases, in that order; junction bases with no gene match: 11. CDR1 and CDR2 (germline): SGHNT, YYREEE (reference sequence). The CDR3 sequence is CASSSTGGGSGAFF. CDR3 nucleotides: TGTGCCAGCAGCTCAACAGGGGGCGGGTCGGGCGCTTTCTTT.

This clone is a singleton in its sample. The DNA for the CDR3 is TGTGCCAGCAGCCAGGCCGGGATAAAAAACACTGAAGCTTTCTTT. Translation gives CASSQAGIKNTEAFF. The chain uses TRBV3-1 (or the pseudogene TRBV3-2) and TRBJ1-1, with D unresolved. In germline, CDR1 is LGHDT, CDR2 YNNKEL (reference sequence). The CDR3 is 15 residues long. Trimming took 3 bases from V and 2 from J, leaving 13 bases between them.

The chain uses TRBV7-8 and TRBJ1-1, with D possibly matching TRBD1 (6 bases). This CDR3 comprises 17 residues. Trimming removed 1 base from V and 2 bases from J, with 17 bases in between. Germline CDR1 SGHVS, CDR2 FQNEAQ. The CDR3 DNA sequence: TGTGCCAGCAGCTTAGTCCGGGGGGGGACAAAAAACACTGAAGCTTTCTTT. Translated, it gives CASSLVRGGTKNTEAFF.

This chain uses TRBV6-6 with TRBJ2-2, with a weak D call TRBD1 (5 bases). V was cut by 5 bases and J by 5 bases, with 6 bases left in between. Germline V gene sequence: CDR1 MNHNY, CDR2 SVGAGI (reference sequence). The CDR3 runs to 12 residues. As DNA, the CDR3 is TGTGCCAGCAGTGACAGAACCGGGGAGCTGTTTTTT. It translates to CASSDRTGELFF.

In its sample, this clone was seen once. The CDR3 is CASSYGPGQGNTGELFF. The CDR3, as DNA: TGTGCCAGCAGCTATGGCCCGGGACAGGGGAACACCGGGGAGCTGTTTTTT. This chain links TRBV7-9 with TRBJ2-2; TRBD1 agrees at 9 bases. From germline, CDR1 is SEHNR and CDR2 FQNEAQ (reference sequence). V dropped 4 bases and J dropped 1; count of bases not matched to a gene: 7. The CDR3 is made up of 17 amino acids. Variable domain in full (rest from reference TRBV7-9 and TRBJ2-2): DTGVSQNPRHKITKRGQNVTFRCDPISEHNRLYWYRQTLGQGPEFLTYFQNEAQLEKSRLLSDRFSAERPKGSFSTLEIQRTEQGDSAMYLCASSYGPGQGNTGELFFGEGSRLTVL.

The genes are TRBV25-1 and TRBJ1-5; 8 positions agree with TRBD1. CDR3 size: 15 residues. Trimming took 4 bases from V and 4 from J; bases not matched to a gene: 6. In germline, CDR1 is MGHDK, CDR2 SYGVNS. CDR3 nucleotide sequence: TGTGCCAGCAGTGGCCGGACAGGGTTAAATCAGCCCCAGCATTTT. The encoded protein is CASSGRTGLNQPQHF.

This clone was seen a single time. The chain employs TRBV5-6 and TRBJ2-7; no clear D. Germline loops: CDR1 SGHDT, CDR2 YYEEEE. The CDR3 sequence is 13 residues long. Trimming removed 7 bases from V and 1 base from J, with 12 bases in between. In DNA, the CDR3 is TGTGCCAGCTCCTTTTTCGGGTCCTACGAGCAGTACTTC. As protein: CASSFFGSYEQYF.

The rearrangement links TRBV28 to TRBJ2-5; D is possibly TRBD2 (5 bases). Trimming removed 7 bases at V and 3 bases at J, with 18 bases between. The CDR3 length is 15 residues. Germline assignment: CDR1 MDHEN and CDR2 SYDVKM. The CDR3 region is CASTPGVAWEETQYF. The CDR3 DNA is TGTGCCAGCACCCCCGGGGTAGCCTGGGAAGAGACCCAGTACTTC.

The chain's CDR3 is CASSIVVTGGRLLGNQPQHF. The DNA for the CDR3 is TGTGCCAGTAGTATAGTAGTGACAGGGGGGCGGCTTTTGGGAAATCAGCCCCAGCATTTT. The chain couples TRBV19 to TRBJ1-5; 9 positions match TRBD1. CDR3 length: 20 residues. V lost 1 base, J lost 4 bases, and 17 bases stayed unmatched. CDR1 LNHDA and CDR2 SQIVND come from the germline V gene (reference sequence).

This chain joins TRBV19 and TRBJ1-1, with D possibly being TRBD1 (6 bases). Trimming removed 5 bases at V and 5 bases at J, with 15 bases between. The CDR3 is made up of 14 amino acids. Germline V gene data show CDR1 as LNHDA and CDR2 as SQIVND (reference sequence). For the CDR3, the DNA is TGTGCCAGTAGTCCAAGACAGGTAGGGACTGAAGCTTTCTTT. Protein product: CASSPRQVGTEAFF.

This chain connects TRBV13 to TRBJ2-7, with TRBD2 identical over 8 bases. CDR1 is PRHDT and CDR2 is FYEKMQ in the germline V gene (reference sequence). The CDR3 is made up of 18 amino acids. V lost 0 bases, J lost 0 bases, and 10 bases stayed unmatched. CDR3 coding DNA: TGTGCCAGCAGCTTAGGGGGACTAGATCCCACAAGCTCCTACGAGCAGTACTTC. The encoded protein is CASSLGGLDPTSSYEQYF.

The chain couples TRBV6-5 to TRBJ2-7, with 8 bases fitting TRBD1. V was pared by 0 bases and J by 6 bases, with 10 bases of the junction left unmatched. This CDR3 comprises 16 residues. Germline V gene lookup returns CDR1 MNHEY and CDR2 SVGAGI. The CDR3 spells CASSYSLSGRGREQYF. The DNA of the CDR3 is TGTGCCAGCAGTTACTCATTGAGCGGCAGGGGGCGCGAGCAGTACTTC.

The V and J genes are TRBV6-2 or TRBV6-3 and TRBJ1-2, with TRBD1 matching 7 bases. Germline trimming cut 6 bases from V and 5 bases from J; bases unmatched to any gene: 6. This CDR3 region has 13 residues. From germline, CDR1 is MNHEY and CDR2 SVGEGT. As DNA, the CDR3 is TGTGCCAGCAGCCCGGGACAGCTATATGGCTACACCTTC. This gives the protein CASSPGQLYGYTF.

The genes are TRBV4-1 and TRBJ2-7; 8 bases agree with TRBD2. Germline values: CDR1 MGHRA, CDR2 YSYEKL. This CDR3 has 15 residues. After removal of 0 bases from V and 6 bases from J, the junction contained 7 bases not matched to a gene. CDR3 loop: CASSQDASGSGEQYF. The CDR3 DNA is TGCGCCAGCAGCCAAGATGCCAGCGGGAGTGGCGAGCAGTACTTC.

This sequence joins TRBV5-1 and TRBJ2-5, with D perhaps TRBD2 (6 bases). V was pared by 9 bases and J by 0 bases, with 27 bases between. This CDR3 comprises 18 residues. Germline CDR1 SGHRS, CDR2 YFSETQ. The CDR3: CATARSSPGVGNQETQYF. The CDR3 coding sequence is TGCGCCACCGCCCGCTCGAGTCCGGGGGTGGGGAACCAAGAGACCCAGTACTTC.